The present T cell receptor (beta chain) was sequenced within a study of T-cell reconstitution after alpha-beta-depleted transplantation in children. Germline V gene sequence: CDR1 LGHNA, CDR2 YNFKEQ. The CDR3 has 17 residues. Trimming cost V 1 base and J 2 bases; bases outside gene matches: 4. Unique molecular identifiers were built into the TCRbeta library. MiXCR was run by TCRdb on the PCR reads, yielding one entry per CDR3 protein. The sample lists almost 400,000 distinct CDR3 sequences, roughly 20% seen once, with around 3.9% in the top ten. Material: PBMCs from the stem cell graft donor, obtained from the stem cell graft. The chain has TRBV4-2 and TRBJ2-3, with 12 bases matching TRBD2. This clonotype originated in a human donor who donated a stem cell graft to a child with acute myeloid leukemia. The CDR3 DNA is TGTGCCAGCAGCCAAGTTCTAGCGGGAGGGCCCACAGATACGCAGTATTTT. This gives the protein CASSQVLAGGPTDTQYF.